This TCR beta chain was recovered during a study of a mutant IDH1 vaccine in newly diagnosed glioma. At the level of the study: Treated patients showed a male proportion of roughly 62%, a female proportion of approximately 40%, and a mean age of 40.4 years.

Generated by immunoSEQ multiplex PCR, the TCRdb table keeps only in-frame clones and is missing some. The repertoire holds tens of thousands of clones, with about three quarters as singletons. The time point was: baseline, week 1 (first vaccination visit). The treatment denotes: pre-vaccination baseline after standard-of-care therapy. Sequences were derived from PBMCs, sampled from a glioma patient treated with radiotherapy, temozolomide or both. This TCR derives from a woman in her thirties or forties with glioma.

CDR3 bases: TGTGCCAGCAGCTTAGATACGTCAGGATATCAGCCCCAGCATTTT. This codes for CASSLDTSGYQPQHF. The V and J genes are TRBV7-2 and TRBJ1-5, with unresolved D. Trimming removed 1 base at V and 5 bases at J, with 12 bases between. Per the germline V gene, CDR1 is SGHTA and CDR2 is FQGNSA. The CDR3 sequence is 15 residues long.